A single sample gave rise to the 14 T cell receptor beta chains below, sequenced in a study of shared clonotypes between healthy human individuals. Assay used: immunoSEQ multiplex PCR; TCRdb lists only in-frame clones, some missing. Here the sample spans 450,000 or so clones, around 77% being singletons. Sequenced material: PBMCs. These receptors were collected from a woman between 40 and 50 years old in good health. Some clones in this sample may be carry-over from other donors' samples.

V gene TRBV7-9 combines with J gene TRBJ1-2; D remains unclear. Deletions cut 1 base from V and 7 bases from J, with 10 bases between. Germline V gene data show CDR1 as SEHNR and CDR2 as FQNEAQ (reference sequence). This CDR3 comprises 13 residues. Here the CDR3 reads CASSLDSLRGYTF. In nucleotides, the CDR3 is TGTGCCAGCAGCTTAGACAGTCTTCGTGGCTACACCTTC.

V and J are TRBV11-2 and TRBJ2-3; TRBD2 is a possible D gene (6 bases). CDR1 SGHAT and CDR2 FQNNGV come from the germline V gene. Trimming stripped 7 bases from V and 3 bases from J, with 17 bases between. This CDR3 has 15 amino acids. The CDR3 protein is CASNLLGGETDTQYF. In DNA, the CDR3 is TGTGCCAGCAACCTACTAGGAGGGGAGACAGATACGCAGTATTTT.

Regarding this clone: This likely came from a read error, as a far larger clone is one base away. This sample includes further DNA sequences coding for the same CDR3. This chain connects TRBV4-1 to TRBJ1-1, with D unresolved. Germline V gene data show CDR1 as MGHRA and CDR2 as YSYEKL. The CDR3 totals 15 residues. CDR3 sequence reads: CASSQDGRENTEAFF. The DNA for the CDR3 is TGCGCCAGCAGCCAAGATGGGAGGGAGAACACTGAGGCTTTCTTT.

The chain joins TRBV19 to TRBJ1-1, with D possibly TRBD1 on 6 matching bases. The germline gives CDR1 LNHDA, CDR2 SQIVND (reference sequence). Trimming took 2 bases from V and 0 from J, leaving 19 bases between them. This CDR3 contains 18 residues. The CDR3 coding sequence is TGTGCCAGTAGTATACCCTACCGGACAGCTACCTTGAACACTGAAGCTTTCTTT. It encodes CASSIPYRTATLNTEAFF.

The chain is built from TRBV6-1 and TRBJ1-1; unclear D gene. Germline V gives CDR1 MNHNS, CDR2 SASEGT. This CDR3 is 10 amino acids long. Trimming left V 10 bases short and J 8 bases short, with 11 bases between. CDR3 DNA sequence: TGTGCCACCCAGGTGCTGGAAGCTTTCTTT. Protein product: CATQVLEAFF.

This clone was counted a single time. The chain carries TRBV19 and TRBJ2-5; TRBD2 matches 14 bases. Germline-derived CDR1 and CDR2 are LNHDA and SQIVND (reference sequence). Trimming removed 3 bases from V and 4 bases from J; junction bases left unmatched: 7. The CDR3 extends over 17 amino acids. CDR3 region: CASSIGGLAGAGETQYF. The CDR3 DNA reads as TGTGCCAGTAGTATTGGGGGACTAGCGGGAGCCGGAGAGACCCAGTACTTC.

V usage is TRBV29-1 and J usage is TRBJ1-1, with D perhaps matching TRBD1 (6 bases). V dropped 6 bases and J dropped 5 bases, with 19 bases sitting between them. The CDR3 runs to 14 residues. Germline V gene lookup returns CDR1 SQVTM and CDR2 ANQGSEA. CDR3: CSVAFRGGGTEAFF. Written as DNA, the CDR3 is TGCAGCGTCGCCTTCAGGGGAGGTGGGACTGAAGCTTTCTTT.

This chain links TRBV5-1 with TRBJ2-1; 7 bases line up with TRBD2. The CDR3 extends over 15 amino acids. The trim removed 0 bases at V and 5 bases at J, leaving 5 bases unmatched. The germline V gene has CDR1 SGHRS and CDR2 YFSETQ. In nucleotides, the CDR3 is TGCGCCAGCAGCTTGGCCCGTCTAGCGGACAATGAGCAGTTCTTC. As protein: CASSLARLADNEQFF. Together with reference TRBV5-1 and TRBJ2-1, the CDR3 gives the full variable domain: KAGVTQTPRYLIKTRGQQVTLSCSPISGHRSVSWYQQTPGQGLQFLFEYFSETQRNKGNFPGRFSGRQFSNSRSEMNVSTLELGDSALYLCASSLARLADNEQFFGPGTRLTVL.

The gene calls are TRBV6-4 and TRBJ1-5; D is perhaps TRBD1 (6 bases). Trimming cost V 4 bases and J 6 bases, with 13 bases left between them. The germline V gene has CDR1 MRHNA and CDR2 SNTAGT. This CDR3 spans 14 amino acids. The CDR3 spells CASSAGTSGQPQHF. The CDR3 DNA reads TGTGCCAGCAGTGCCGGGACATCGGGTCAGCCCCAGCATTTT.

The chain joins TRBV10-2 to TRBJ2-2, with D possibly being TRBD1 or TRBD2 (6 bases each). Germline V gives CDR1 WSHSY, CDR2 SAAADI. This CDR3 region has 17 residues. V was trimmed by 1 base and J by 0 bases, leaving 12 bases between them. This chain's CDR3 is CASSEFRGLANTGELFF. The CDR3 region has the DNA TGCGCCAGCAGTGAGTTTCGGGGGCTCGCGAACACCGGGGAGCTGTTTTTT.

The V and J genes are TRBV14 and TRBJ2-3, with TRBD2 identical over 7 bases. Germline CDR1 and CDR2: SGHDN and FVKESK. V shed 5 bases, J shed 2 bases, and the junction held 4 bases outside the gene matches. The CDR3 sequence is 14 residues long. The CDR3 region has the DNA TGTGCCAGCAGCTACCGGGACTACACAGATACGCAGTATTTT. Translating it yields CASSYRDYTDTQYF.

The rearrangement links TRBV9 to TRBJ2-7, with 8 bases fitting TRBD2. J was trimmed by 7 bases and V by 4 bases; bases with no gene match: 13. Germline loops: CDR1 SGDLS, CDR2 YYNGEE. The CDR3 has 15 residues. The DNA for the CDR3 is TGTGCCAGCAGCAAAGACGCAGCGGGAGCGGAAGAGCAGTACTTC. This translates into CASSKDAAGAEEQYF.

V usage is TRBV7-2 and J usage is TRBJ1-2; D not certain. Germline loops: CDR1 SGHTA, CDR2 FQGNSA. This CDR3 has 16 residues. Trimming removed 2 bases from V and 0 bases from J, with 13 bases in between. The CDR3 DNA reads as TGTGCCAGCAGCTTATTACGGACTCACACTAACTATGGCTACACCTTC. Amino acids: CASSLLRTHTNYGYTF.

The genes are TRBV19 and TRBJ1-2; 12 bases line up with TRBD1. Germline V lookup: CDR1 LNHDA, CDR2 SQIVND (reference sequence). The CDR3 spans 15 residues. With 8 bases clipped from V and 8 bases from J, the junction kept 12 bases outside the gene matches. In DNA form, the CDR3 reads TGTGCCAGTCGCGAGGTGGGACAGGGGGCGAAAGGCTACACCTTC. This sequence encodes CASREVGQGAKGYTF.